The TCR beta chain under discussion was sequenced for a study of T cell responses to AZD1222 COVID-19 vaccine. Study-level results: The CD4 TCRs associated with vaccination extended across spike and predominated at 160-218 and 743-854.

TCRdb's copy holds only in-frame clones and misses some; the assay was immunoSEQ multiplex PCR. The data show fewer than 120,000 clones, around nine tenths seen once. To note about this clone: Antigen unknown.

The V end was cut by 1 base, the J end by 4 bases, with 14 bases between. Germline CDR1 is SGHAT and CDR2 is FQNNGV. The CDR3 sequence is 16 residues long. This TCR was sampled from an adult who received the AZD1222 COVID-19 vaccine. The rearrangement links TRBV11-2 to TRBJ1-3; no firm D call. The material was peripheral blood, obtained 28 days after the second AZD1222 dose. CDR3 bases: TGTGCCAGCAGCTTAGGACCTCTGCAATCCGGAAACACCATATATTTT. Translating it yields CASSLGPLQSGNTIYF.